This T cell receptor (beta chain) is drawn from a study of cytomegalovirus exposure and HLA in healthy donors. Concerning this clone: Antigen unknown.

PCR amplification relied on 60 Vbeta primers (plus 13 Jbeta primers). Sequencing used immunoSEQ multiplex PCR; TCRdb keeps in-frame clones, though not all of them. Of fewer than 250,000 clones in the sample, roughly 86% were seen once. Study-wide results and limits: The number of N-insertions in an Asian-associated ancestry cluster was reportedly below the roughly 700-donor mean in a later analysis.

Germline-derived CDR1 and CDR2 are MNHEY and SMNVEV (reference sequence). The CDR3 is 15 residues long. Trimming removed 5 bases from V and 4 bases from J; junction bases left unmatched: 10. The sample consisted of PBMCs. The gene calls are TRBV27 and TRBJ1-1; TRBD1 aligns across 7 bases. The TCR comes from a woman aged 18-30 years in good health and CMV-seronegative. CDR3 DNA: TGTGCCAGCAGTCGAAGACAGGGTTTGTCCACTGAAGCTTTCTTT. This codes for CASSRRQGLSTEAFF.